This passage covers 9 T cell receptor beta chains from one sample sequenced in a study of T cell clonality in common variable immunodeficiency. Their target antigens are unknown. Broader study findings: In common variable immunodeficiency, TCR beta chains reportedly carried fewer deletions and N-nucleotide insertions.

The assay was immunoSEQ multiplex PCR, and TCRdb's table has in-frame clones only and misses some. The table records about 20,000 clones without singletons, the ten largest covering just over 2.5%. The sequencing sample was made of peripheral blood mononuclear cells. The source is a human donor with common variable immunodeficiency.

Details on this clone: The CDR3 extends 3 residues past the end of the read, so its final part is completed from the germline J gene. The chain links TRBV18 to TRBJ1-3; TRBD1 might be the D (6 bases). Germline lookup yields CDR1 KGHSH and CDR2 LQKENI. The CDR3 loop spans 16 amino acids. Trimming removed 2 bases at V and 0 bases at J, with 11 bases between. Incomplete CDR3 DNA: TGTGCCAGCTCACCAACGACAGGTCCCTCTGGAAACACC. Amino acids: CASSPTTGPSGNT. The full CDR3 sequence reads CASSPTTGPSGNTIYF.

Worth noting for this clone: The CDR3 is cut off 3 residues early in the read; its end comes from the germline J gene. The rearrangement joins TRBV18 to TRBJ1-1; weak D call: TRBD1 (5 bases). The CDR3 totals 13 residues. The V gene lost 4 bases and the J gene lost 4 bases, with 10 bases spanning the gap. CDR1 and CDR2 (germline): KGHSH, LQKENI. The CDR3 here is CASSLKQATEAFF. Incomplete CDR3 DNA: TGTGCCAGCTCACTCAAACAGGCCACTGAA.

Regarding this clone: Sequencing ends 3 residues short of the CDR3 end; the germline J gene provides the rest. This chain uses TRBV19 with TRBJ2-5, with 12 bases aligning to TRBD1. The ends lost 4 bases at V and 5 bases at J; junction bases unmatched: 8. Per germline, CDR1 LNHDA and CDR2 SQIVND (reference sequence). This CDR3 has 16 amino acids. The covered CDR3 bases are TGTGCCAGTAGTAAGGGGACAGGGGGCCTCTCGGAGACC. As protein: CASSKGTGGLSET. The CDR3, in full, reads CASSKGTGGLSETQYF. Full variable domain (outside the CDR3, taken from reference TRBV19 and TRBJ2-5): DGGITQSPKYLFRKEGQNVTLSCEQNLNHDAMYWYRQDPGQGLRLIYYSQIVNDFQKGDIAEGYSVSREKKESFPLTVTSAQKNPTAFYLCASSKGTGGLSETQYFGPGTRLLVL.

Of note for this clone: The read terminates 3 residues ahead of where the CDR3 ends, so the germline J gene completes it. V is TRBV19 and J is TRBJ1-5; 8 nucleotides match TRBD1. Per the germline V gene, CDR1 is LNHDA and CDR2 is SQIVND (reference sequence). V was pared by 3 bases and J by 4 bases, with 8 bases of the junction left unmatched. The CDR3 loop spans 16 amino acids. CDR3 loop: CASSIVGRGHNQPQHF. Partial CDR3 DNA: TGTGCCAGTAGTATTGTGGGCAGGGGGCATAATCAGCCC.

There are a few counts of this clone. The read stops 3 residues short of the end of the CDR3; the missing end is completed from the germline J gene. V and J are TRBV5-1 and TRBJ1-5, with a possible D match to TRBD1 (5 bases). The CDR3 spans 15 residues. Germline V gene lookup returns CDR1 SGHRS and CDR2 YFSETQ. Trimming took off 0 bases at V and 6 bases at J, with 13 bases between the two ends. CDR3 DNA, as far as it was read: TGCGCCAGCAGCTTGGAGCAGGGAAGGGGTCAGCCC. It specifies CASSLEQGRGQP. The whole CDR3 sequence reads CASSLEQGRGQPQHF.

Regarding this clone: The read terminates 3 residues before the CDR3 end, so the remaining end is supplied by the germline J gene. The gene calls are TRBV7-9 and TRBJ1-1; D ambiguous. The CDR3 runs 13 residues. CDR1 and CDR2 (germline): SEHNR, FQNEAQ (reference sequence). V was trimmed by 1 base and J by 5 bases, leaving 8 bases between them. This CDR3 reads CASSLGPRTEAFF. The DNA read from the CDR3 is TGTGCCAGCAGCTTAGGACCGCGGACTGAA.

As for this clone: The read falls 3 residues short of the CDR3 end, and the missing part is taken from the germline J gene. Other DNA sequences in this sample translate to the same CDR3. J is TRBJ2-5 and V is TRBV7-9; 10 positions match TRBD1. The germline V gene encodes CDR1 SEHNR and CDR2 FQNEAQ (reference sequence). Trimming removed 6 bases from V and 1 base from J; junction bases left unmatched: 2. This CDR3 has 14 residues. The sequenced part of the CDR3 DNA is TGTGCCAGCAGTTGGACAGGGGGCCAAGAGACC. It codes for CASSWTGGQET. The complete CDR3 protein is CASSWTGGQETQYF.

This clone is medium-sized. Read data end 3 residues before the CDR3 end; the end is taken from the germline J gene. V is TRBV6-4 and J is TRBJ1-4; 9 positions match TRBD1. CDR3 size: 16 residues. The V and J ends lost 6 bases and 8 bases, in that order; junction bases with no gene match: 13. Looked up from germline, CDR1 is MRHNA and CDR2 is SNTAGT. The CDR3 loop reads CASSRLRDRDGEKLFF. The DNA read from the CDR3 is TGTGCCAGCAGCCGACTCCGGGACAGGGATGGGGAAAAA.

This clone ranks as medium-sized. The read gets to within 3 residues of the CDR3 end, and the germline J gene fills in the rest. This rearrangement joins TRBV7-2 to TRBJ2-3; D remains ambiguous. CDR1 SGHTA and CDR2 FQGNSA come from the germline V gene. V shed 6 bases and J shed 6 bases, with 10 bases lying between them. There are 12 residues in the CDR3. The chain's CDR3 is CASSTYLDTQYF. The sequenced CDR3 bases are TGTGCCAGCAGTACTTATTTGGATACG.